This T cell receptor beta chain was sequenced during a study of T cells in Graves' hyperthyroidism and ophthalmopathy (dated by TCRdb to the late 2010s). As for the study more broadly: Peripheral blood samples were taken at initial diagnosis, before any treatment was given. Prospective prediction of ophthalmopathy was tested in an independent validation cohort of some 20 hyperthyroidism patients and 17 patients who later progressed to ophthalmopathy. To identify TCR V-J signatures that set the groups apart, the researchers used a discovery cohort of about a hundred patients, made up of around 42 with Graves' ophthalmopathy and some 58 with stable Graves' hyperthyroidism. TCR Vbeta CDR3 sequencing of 120 to 150 peripheral blood samples (under 45 ophthalmopathy, about 74 hyperthyroidism and 17 progressor patients) is reported in the paper. After blood sampling, hyperthyroidism patients were treated with methimazole at a starting dose of 30 mg daily, and ophthalmopathy patients were treated with high-dose intravenous methylprednisolone. The approximately 100 discovery patients were randomly divided into training and test sets at a 7:3 ratio. The study also compared thyroid tissue and blood T-cell repertoires from five or six Graves' hyperthyroidism patients.

A patient counted as having stable Graves' hyperthyroidism if no progression to ophthalmopathy occurred over 18 months of follow-up. The hyperthyroidism patients were between 18 and 65 years old and newly diagnosed, with a disease duration of less than 2 months. Any patient with an uncontrolled infection, another autoimmune disease, pregnancy or lactation was excluded. Clinical symptoms, serum thyroxine and TRAb, thyroid ultrasound, and orbital computed tomography formed the basis for the diagnoses. Ficoll-Paque density gradient centrifugation was used to isolate PBMCs from 9.5 to 10 ml of fresh peripheral blood. Trizol reagent was used to extract total RNA, and RNA quality was then checked on an Agilent 2100 Bioanalyzer. The CDR3 measures 13 amino acids from cysteine to phenylalanine. Left in the record is the CDR3 DNA by itself, 39 bases read in frame from the first base. CDR1 is given as SNHLY and CDR2 as FYNNEI, both from the germline V gene. Trimming takes 10 bases from V and 2 bases from J, and the germline ends sit 15 bases apart.

The TCR beta CDR3 regions were amplified from RNA transcripts. The TCR CDR3 was subjected to a first round of RT-PCR using the HTBI primer set and the Qiagen OneStep RT-PCR kit. Libraries were constructed in a second round of multiplex PCR, after which size selection and purification were performed. Paired-end sequencing of the libraries was performed with 100 bp reads on an Illumina HiSeq2000. In the authors' own workflow: SOAPnuke was used to process the raw data, removing reads that contained adapters or uncalled bases, had a mean Phred below 15, or lacked an exact match to the constant primer or identifier. COPE v1.2.5 was used to merge the high-quality paired reads, and each unique nucleotide sequence was defined as a clonotype. MiTCR v1.1 was used to align clonotypes to the IMGT TRBV, TRBD and TRBJ reference segments. The analysis included only V-J combinations with a frequency above 0.0001, which together covered about 99% of the repertoires. The TCS score was defined as F50 (clonal expansion) divided by E x V (chaos), with BLOSUM62-based TCRdist calculated between CDR3 peptides within each V-J. Welch's t-statistics and random forest reduced just over 500 V-J features to 10 to 15, which were used in a naive Bayes classifier (R e1071). TCRdb took the public reads, trimmed them with fastp at Q25, ran MiXCR for clone calling and kept in-frame beta chains. Rows are combined by CDR3 protein, so each entry shows the most common genes and DNA. In this record, the V and J calls reflect TCRdb's handling and not the investigators' own analysis. The sample table shows under 550,000 distinct CDR3 sequences, and approximately 14% are seen once. 5.3% of the sample is taken by the ten largest.

Results the study describes overall, beyond this receptor: Blood samples also contained most of the expanded thyroid clonotypes (frequency above 0.001), which suggests that blood repertoires may reflect thyroid immune responses. During validation, the model predicted progression to ophthalmopathy a median of around six months ahead of onset, with around 70% sensitivity and 72.22% specificity. Sample size was not statistically predetermined, and investigators were not blinded to group allocation. In cross-validation, a model built on a 13 V-J signature told ophthalmopathy apart from stable hyperthyroidism with 85% to 90% sensitivity and roughly 81% specificity, and in testing the same model reached 80%/75%.

With respect to this clonotype: There is no known antigen for this receptor. No per-base quality is available; no much larger clone lies one base away.

This TCR derives from a woman between 18 and 30 years old with Graves' hyperthyroidism. The sample comprised blood. The chain is made from TRBV2 and TRBJ2-7; the D gene may be TRBD1 or TRBD2, since each aligns over 6 bases. The CDR3 in this case is CAKASGAAYEQYF. The nucleotide sequence reads as follows: TGTGCCAAAGCTTCGGGGGCAGCCTACGAGCAGTACTTC.